Detailed here is one TCR beta chain. Antigen unknown. The PCR had 60 Vbeta and 13 Jbeta primers. Original analysis: Unique TCR beta chains numbered roughly 83 million in a later analysis, with around 10 million shared. Only in-frame clones appear in the TCRdb table, and some are missing; sequencing was by immunoSEQ multiplex PCR. That table is the source of V, J and clone size, and D and trimming were worked out from the DNA. This sample yields approximately 150,000 clones, of which 80% are seen a single time; about 4.8% belongs to the top ten. The germline V gene has CDR1 SGHNT and CDR2 YYREEE (reference sequence). This CDR3 has 15 amino acids. V was pared by 1 base and J by 4 bases, with 6 bases of the junction left unmatched. This record belongs to a study of cytomegalovirus exposure and HLA in healthy donors. Looking at the study overall: Earlier work reported approximately 110 million unique TCR beta sequences from approximately 180 million T cells.

Study-level points and caveats: There were some V segments, including TRBV6-2 and TRBV6-3, excluded as indistinguishable. The presence/absence work took it that sequencing depth was about the same across donors.

The genes are TRBV5-4 and TRBJ2-5; 8 nucleotides agree with TRBD2. Sequenced sample: PBMCs. The TCR sequence derives from a man in his thirties or forties in good health and CMV-seronegative. The CDR3 sequence is CASSLRREGGETQYF. The CDR3 DNA reads as TGTGCCAGCAGCTTGAGACGGGAGGGGGGAGAGACCCAGTACTTC.